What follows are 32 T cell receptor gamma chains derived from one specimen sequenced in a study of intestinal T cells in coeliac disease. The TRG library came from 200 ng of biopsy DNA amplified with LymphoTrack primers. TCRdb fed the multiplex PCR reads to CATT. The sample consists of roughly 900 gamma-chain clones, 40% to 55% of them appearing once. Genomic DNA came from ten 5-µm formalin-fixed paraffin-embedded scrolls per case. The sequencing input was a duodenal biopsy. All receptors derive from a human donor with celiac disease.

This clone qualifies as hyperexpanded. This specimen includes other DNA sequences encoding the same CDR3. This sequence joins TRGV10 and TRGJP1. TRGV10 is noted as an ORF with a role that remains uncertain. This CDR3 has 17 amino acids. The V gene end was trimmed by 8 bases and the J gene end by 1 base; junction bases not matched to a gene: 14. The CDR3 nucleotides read TGTGCTGCGTGGCTACGAAGGAGGGTTACCACTGGTTGGTTCAAGATATTT. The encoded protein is CAAWLRRRVTTGWFKIF.

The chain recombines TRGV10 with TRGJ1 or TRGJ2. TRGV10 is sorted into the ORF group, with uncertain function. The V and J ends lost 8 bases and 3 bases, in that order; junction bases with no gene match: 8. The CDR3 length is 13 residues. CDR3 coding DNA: TGTGCTGCGTGGGATGGAGGTTATTATAAGAAACTCTTT. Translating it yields CAAWDGGYYKKLF.

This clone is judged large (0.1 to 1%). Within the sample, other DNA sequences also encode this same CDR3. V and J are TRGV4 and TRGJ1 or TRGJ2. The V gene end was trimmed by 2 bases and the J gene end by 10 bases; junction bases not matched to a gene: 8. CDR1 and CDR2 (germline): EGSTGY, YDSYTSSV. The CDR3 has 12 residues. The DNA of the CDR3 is TGTGCCACCTGGGATGAACTAGGAAAGAAACTCTTT. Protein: CATWDELGKKLF.

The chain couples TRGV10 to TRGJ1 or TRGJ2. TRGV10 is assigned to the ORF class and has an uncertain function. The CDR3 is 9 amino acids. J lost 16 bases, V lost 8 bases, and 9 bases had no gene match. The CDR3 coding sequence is TGTGCTGCGTGGCTCCGGGCGCTCTTT. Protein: CAAWLRALF.

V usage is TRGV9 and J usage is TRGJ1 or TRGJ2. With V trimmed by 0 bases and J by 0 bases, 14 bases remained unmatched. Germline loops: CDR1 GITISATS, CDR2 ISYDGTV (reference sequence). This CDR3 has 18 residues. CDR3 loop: CALWEVQGGESNYYKKLF. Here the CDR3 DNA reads TGTGCCTTGTGGGAGGTGCAAGGGGGGGAATCGAATTATTATAAGAAACTCTTT.

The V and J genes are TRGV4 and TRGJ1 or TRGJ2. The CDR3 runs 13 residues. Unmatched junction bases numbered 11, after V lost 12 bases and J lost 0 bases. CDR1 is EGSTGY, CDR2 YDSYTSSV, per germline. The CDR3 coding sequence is TGTGCCCACCTGGGCTCGAATTATTATAAGAAACTCTTT. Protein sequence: CAHLGSNYYKKLF.

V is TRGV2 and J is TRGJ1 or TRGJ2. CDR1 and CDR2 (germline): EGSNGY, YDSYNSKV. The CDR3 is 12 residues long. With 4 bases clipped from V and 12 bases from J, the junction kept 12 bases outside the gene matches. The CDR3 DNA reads TGTGCCACCTGGGATCGGGCTGGTAGGAAACTCTTT. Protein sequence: CATWDRAGRKLF.

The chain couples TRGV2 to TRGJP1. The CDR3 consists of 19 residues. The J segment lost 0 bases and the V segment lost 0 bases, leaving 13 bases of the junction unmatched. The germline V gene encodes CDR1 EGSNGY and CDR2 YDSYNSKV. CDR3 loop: CATWDGERGKNTTGWFKIF. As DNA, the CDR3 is TGTGCCACCTGGGACGGGGAGAGAGGGAAAAATACCACTGGTTGGTTCAAGATATTT.

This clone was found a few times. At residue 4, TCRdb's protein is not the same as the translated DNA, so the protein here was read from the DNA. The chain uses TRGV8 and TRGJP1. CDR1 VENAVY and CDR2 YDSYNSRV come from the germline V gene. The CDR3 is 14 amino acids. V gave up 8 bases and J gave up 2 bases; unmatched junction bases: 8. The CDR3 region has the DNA TGTGCCACCTTGGGACTAACCACTGGTTGGTTCAAGATATTT. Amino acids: CATLGLTTGWFKIF.

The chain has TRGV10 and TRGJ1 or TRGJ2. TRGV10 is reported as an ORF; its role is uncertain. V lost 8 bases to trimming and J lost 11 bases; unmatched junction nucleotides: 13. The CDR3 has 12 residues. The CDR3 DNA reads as TGTGCTGCGTGGGATAGTACGTATGAGAAACTCTTT. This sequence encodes CAAWDSTYEKLF.

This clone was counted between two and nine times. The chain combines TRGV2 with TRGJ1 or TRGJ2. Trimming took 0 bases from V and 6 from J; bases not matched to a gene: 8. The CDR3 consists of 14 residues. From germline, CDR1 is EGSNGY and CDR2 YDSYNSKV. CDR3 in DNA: TGTGCCACCTGGGACGGGCCGTTGTTTTATAAGAAACTCTTT. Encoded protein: CATWDGPLFYKKLF.

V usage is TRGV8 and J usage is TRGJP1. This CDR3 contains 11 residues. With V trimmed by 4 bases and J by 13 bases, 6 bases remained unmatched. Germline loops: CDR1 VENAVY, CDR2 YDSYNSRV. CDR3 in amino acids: CATWERVFKIF. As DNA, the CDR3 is TGTGCCACCTGGGAGAGGGTGTTCAAGATATTT.

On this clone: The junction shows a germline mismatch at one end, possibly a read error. CDR3: CAAWVVGFKIF. As DNA, the CDR3 is TGTGCCGCGTGGGTGGTTGGTTTCAAGATATTT. The chain has TRGV10 and TRGJP1. TRGV10 is an open reading frame, and its role is uncertain. This CDR3 has 11 amino acids.

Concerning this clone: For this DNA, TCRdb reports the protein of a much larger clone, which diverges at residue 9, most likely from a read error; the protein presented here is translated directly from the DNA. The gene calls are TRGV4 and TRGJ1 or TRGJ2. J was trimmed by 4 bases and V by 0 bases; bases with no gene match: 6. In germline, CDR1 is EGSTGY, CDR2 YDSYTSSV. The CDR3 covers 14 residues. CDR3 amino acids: CATWDGTRYYKKLF. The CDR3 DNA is TGTGCCACCTGGGATGGGACCCGATATTATAAGAAACTCTTT.

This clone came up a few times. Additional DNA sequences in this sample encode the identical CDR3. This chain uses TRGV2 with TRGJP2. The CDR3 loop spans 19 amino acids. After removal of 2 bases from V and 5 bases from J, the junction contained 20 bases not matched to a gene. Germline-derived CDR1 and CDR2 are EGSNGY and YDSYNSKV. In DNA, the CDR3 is TGTGCCACCTGGGACGCTGTTTTTCCTGCGGGGGGGAGTGATTGGATCAAGACGTTT. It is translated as CATWDAVFPAGGSDWIKTF.

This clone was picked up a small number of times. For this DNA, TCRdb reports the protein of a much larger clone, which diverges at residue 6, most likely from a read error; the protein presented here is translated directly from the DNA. CDR3 bases: TGTGCTGCGTGGGATCATAGGTTCAAGATATTT. Encoded protein: CAAWDHRFKIF. V usage is TRGV10 and J usage is TRGJP1. TRGV10 is an ORF, and what it does is uncertain. CDR3 length equals 11 residues. The J segment lost 12 bases and the V segment lost 8 bases, leaving 7 bases of the junction unmatched.

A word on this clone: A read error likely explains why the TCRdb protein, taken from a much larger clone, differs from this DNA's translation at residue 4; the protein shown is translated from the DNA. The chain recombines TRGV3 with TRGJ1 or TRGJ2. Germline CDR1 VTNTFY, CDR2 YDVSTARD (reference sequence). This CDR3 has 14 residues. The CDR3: CATRDRPPYYKKLF. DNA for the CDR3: TGTGCCACCCGGGACAGGCCGCCTTATTATAAGAAACTCTTT.

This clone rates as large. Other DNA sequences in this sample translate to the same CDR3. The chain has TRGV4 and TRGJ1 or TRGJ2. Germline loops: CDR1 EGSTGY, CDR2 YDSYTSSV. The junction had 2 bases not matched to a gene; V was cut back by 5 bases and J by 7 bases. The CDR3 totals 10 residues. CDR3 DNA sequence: TGTGCCACCTGGGGCTATAAGAAACTCTTT. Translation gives CATWGYKKLF.

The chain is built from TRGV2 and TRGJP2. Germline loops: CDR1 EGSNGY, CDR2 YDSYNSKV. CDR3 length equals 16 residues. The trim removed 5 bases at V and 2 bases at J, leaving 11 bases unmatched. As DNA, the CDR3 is TGTGCCACCTGGGGACGGCAGACCAGTAGTGATTGGATCAAGACGTTT. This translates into CATWGRQTSSDWIKTF.

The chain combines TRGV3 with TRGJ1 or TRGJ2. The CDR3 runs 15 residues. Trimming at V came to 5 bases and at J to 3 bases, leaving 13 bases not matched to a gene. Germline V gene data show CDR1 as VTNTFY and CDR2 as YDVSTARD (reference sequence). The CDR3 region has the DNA TGTGCCACCTGGGGACAGGCCCCCCTTTATTATAAGAAACTCTTT. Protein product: CATWGQAPLYYKKLF.

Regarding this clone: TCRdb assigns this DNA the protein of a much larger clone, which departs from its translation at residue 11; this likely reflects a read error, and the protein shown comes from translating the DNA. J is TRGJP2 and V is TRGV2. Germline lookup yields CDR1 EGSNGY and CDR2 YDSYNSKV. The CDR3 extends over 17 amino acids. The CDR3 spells CATWEVIPNSGDWIKTF. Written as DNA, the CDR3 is TGTGCCACCTGGGAGGTGATACCCAATAGTGGTGATTGGATCAAGACGTTT.

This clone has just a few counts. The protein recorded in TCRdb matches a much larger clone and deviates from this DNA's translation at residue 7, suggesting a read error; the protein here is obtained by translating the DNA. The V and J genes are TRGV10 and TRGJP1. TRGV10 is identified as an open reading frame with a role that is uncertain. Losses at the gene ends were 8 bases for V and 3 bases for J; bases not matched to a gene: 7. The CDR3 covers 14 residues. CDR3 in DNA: TGTGCTGCGTGGATTAATGCCACTGGTTGGTTCAAGATATTT. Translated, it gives CAAWINATGWFKIF.

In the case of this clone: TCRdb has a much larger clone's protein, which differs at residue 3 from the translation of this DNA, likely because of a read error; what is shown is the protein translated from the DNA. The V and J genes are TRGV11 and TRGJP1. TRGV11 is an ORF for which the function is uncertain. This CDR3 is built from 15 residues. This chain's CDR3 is CARWIRYTTGWFKIF. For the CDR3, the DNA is TGTGCCCGCTGGATTAGATATACCACTGGTTGGTTCAAGATATTT.

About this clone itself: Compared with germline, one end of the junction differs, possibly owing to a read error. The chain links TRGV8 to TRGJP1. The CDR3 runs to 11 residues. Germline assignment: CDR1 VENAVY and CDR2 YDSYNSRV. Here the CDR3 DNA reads TGTGCCACCTGGGACGAGGTGTTCAAGATATTC. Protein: CATWDEVFKIF.

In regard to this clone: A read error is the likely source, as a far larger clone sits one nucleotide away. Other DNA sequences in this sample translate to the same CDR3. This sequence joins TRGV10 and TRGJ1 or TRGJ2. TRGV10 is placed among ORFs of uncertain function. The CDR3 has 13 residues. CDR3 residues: CAAWGSNYYKKLF. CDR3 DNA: TGTGCTGCGTGGGGGTCCAATTATTACAAGAAACTCTTT.

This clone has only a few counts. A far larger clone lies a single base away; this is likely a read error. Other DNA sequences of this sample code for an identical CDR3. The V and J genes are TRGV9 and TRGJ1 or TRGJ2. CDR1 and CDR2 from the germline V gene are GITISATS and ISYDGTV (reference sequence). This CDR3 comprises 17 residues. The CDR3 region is CALWEVPVEKNYYKKLF. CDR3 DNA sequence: TGTGCCCTGTGGGAGGTGCCGGTAGAGAAGAATTATTATAAGAAACTCTTT.

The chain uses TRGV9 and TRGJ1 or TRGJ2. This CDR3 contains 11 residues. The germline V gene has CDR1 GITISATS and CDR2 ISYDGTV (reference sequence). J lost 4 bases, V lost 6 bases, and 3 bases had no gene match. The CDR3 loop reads CALWMYYKKLF. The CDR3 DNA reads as TGTGCCTTGTGGATGTATTATAAGAAACTCTTT.

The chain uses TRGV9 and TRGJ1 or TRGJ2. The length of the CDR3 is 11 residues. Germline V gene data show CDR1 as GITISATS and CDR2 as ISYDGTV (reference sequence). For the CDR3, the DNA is TGTGCTTGTGGTCAGTACCTTAAGAAACTCTTT. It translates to CACGQYLKKLF.

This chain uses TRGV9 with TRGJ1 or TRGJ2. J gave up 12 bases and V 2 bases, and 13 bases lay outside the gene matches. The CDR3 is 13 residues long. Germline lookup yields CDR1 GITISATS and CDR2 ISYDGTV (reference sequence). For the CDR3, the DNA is TGTGCCTTGTGGGAGGCCCCTTTGGTAAGGAAACTCTTT. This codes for CALWEAPLVRKLF.

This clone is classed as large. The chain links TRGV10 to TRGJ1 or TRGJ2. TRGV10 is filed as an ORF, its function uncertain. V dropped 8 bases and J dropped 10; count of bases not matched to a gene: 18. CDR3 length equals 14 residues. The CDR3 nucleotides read TGTGCTGCGTGGGATTGGGGGGGCCCGGCAAAGAAACTCTTT. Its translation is CAAWDWGGPAKKLF.

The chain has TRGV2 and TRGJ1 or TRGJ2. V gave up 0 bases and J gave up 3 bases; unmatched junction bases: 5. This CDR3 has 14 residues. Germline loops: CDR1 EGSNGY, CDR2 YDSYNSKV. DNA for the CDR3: TGTGCCACCTGGGACGGGAACTTTTATTATAAGAAACTCTTT. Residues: CATWDGNFYYKKLF.

CDR3 nucleotides: TGTGCCCACCTTTCTTCTTATTATAAGAAACTCTTT. Its translation: CAHLSSYYKKLF. This sequence joins TRGV2 and TRGJ1 or TRGJ2. The CDR3 is 12 amino acids. Germline V gives CDR1 EGSNGY, CDR2 YDSYNSKV. J lost 3 bases, V lost 12 bases, and 11 bases had no gene match.